This TCR beta chain was captured in a study of response to subunit inactivated influenza vaccine. One entry per CDR3 protein results from TCRdb running MiXCR on the RT-PCR reads. The sample lists 530,000 or so distinct CDR3 sequences, 10% to 15% occurring once. From germline, CDR1 is LNHDA and CDR2 SQIVND (reference sequence). CDR3 length: 15 amino acids. V shed 5 bases, J shed 2 bases, and the junction held 7 bases outside the gene matches. The starting material was PBMCs from blood, obtained on the day of vaccination. The rearrangement joins TRBV19 to TRBJ2-3; TRBD2 matches at 7 bases. This TCR was recovered from a middle-aged man who received an inactivated influenza vaccine. The CDR3 DNA follows: TGTGCCAGTAGTGGGGGAGGGGTCGACACAGATACGCAGTATTTT. The encoded protein is CASSGGGVDTDTQYF.